Presented here are 10 T cell receptor beta chains from one specimen sequenced in a study of T cells in Graves' hyperthyroidism and ophthalmopathy. TCR beta CDR3 regions were amplified from RNA transcripts. HTBI primers drove first-round RT-PCR of the TCR CDR3. In TCRdb, the multiplex PCR reads were re-called with MiXCR into one record per CDR3 protein. This repertoire shows some 500,000 distinct CDR3 sequences, approximately 14% found once; its top ten account for around 17%. Material for sequencing was blood. All receptors come from a woman in her late teens or twenties with Graves' hyperthyroidism.

V gene TRBV12-3 or TRBV12-4 combines with J gene TRBJ2-3; 8 bases map to TRBD2. Losses at the gene ends were 1 base for V and 0 bases for J; bases not matched to a gene: 6. There are 17 residues in the CDR3. The CDR3: CASSLVPSGSSTDTQYF. The CDR3 bases are TGTGCCAGCAGTTTAGTCCCTAGCGGGTCTAGCACAGATACGCAGTATTTT.

The chain couples TRBV24-1 to TRBJ1-5; 7 nucleotides align to TRBD1. This CDR3 spans 18 amino acids. Germline V CDR1 and CDR2: KGHDR, SFDVKD. The J segment lost 3 bases and the V segment lost 3 bases, leaving 13 bases of the junction unmatched. The CDR3 is CATSDSSGRGLTNQPQHF. In DNA form, the CDR3 reads TGTGCCACCAGTGATAGTTCGGGCAGGGGGTTAACCAATCAGCCCCAGCATTTT.

This clonotype has ten or more counts. The rearrangement links TRBV12-3 or TRBV12-4 to TRBJ1-5; a weak D match, TRBD1 (5 bases). This CDR3 comprises 15 residues. Trimming removed 3 bases at V and 3 bases at J, with 12 bases between. In DNA, the CDR3 is TGTGCCAGCAGTTTGGCGGACATGGACAATCAGCCCCAGCATTTT. It encodes CASSLADMDNQPQHF.

This clonotype was seen many times. This chain connects TRBV6-1 to TRBJ1-1; 9 nucleotides agree with TRBD1. This CDR3 contains 13 residues. Germline V gives CDR1 MNHNS, CDR2 SASEGT. V was pared by 6 bases and J by 5 bases, with 4 bases of the junction left unmatched. Here the CDR3 DNA reads TGTGCCAGCAGCCGGGGACAGGGAACTGAAGCTTTCTTT. This sequence encodes CASSRGQGTEAFF.

V is TRBV3-1 and J is TRBJ1-3, with D unclear. V lost 4 bases and J lost 0, with 13 bases in between. The germline CDR1 and CDR2 sequences are LGHDT and YNNKEL (reference sequence). CDR3 length equals 16 residues. The CDR3 nucleotides are TGTGCCAGCAGCCTACAGAGGTTCCTCTCTGGAAACACCATATATTTT. Protein: CASSLQRFLSGNTIYF.

In this sample, this clonotype turned up a few times. The rearrangement joins TRBV7-6 to TRBJ2-2; D call uncertain. This CDR3 is built from 15 residues. The ends were cut back, 2 bases at V and 6 bases at J, with 13 bases in the middle. Germline V gives CDR1 SGHVS, CDR2 FNYEAQ. The CDR3, as DNA: TGTGCCAGCAGCTTACCGGTCTCTGGGTCCGGGGAGCTGTTTTTT. This encodes CASSLPVSGSGELFF.

This clonotype was found a few times. The J gene is TRBJ1-2, the V gene TRBV20-1, with a possible D match to TRBD1 (5 bases). The CDR3 has 13 amino acids. V was clipped by 2 bases and J by 5 bases, with 12 bases between them. Per germline, CDR1 DFQATT and CDR2 SNEGSKA (reference sequence). The CDR3 is CSARPGYLYGYTF. DNA of the CDR3: TGCAGTGCTAGACCAGGGTATTTGTATGGCTACACCTTC.

This clonotype was picked up many times. This chain joins TRBV2 and TRBJ2-5, with D possibly being TRBD1 or TRBD2 (6 bases each). V gave up 8 bases and J gave up 5 bases, with 9 bases separating them. The CDR3 contains 11 residues. CDR1 is SNHLY, CDR2 FYNNEI, per germline. The CDR3 region is CASLGGETQYF. The DNA of the CDR3 is TGTGCCAGCTTAGGGGGGGAGACCCAGTACTTC.

V and J are TRBV6-1 and TRBJ1-2; no definite D call. The germline V gene has CDR1 MNHNS and CDR2 SASEGT. The CDR3 is 12 residues long. Trimming took off 1 base at V and 8 bases at J, with 8 bases between the two ends. The DNA of the CDR3 is TGTGCCAGCAGTGAAGTGGTTCGCGGCTACACCTTC. Translated, it gives CASSEVVRGYTF.

Many counts were recorded for this clonotype. The V call is TRBV11-1, the J call TRBJ2-1; 8 nucleotides line up with TRBD2. The CDR3 is 18 amino acids. CDR1 and CDR2 from the germline V gene are SGHAT and FQDESV (reference sequence). Germline trimming cut 1 base from V and 4 bases from J; bases unmatched to any gene: 12. CDR3 protein: CASSLGAAGAGVYNEQFF. In DNA, the CDR3 is TGTGCCAGCAGCTTAGGGGCTGCAGGAGCGGGAGTGTACAATGAGCAGTTCTTC. The whole variable domain, filled in from reference TRBV11-1 and TRBJ2-1, reads EAEVAQSPRYKITEKSQAVAFWCDPISGHATLYWYRQILGQGPELLVQFQDESVVDDSQLPKDRFSAERLKGVDSTLKIQPAELGDSAMYLCASSLGAAGAGVYNEQFFGPGTRLTVL.